The clone carrying this TCR beta chain appeared a single time. This entry comes from a study of CD8 T cells in Susac syndrome. In the study overall: Patients with Susac syndrome were therapy-naive, treated with corticosteroids, or treated with intravenous immunoglobulin alone when blood was collected.

Germline V gene lookup returns CDR1 SGDLS and CDR2 YYNGEE. V lost 2 bases to trimming and J lost 8 bases, with 15 bases between them. The CDR3 extends over 14 amino acids. Reverse transcription of roughly 0.5 to 1 ug RNA used random hexamers. TCRdb re-derived calls from the immunoSEQ multiplex PCR reads in MiXCR, one entry per CDR3 protein. The sample holds some 160,000 distinct CDR3 sequences, 90% to 95% seen once. The chain is built from TRBV9 and TRBJ2-3; D assignment may be TRBD1 or TRBD2 (5 bases each). The clonotype comes from a human donor with Susac syndrome. Sequenced: CD4+ T cells from PBMCs. The CDR3 region has the DNA TGTGCCAGCAGCGTCGGGACCGAGCATCTTACGCAGTATTTT. Its translation is CASSVGTEHLTQYF.